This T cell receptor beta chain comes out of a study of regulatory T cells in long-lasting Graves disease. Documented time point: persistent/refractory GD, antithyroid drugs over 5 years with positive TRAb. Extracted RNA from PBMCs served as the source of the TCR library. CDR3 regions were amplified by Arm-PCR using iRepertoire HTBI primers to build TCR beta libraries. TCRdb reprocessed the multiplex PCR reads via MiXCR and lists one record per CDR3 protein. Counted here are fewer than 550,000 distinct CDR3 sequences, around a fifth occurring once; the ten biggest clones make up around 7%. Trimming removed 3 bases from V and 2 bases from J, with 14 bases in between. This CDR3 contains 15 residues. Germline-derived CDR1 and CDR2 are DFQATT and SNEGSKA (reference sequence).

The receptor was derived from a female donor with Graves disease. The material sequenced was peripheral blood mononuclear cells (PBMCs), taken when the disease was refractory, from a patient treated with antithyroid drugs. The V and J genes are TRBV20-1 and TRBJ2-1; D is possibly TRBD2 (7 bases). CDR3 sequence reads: CSARPDGGPYNEQFF. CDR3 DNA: TGCAGTGCTAGGCCCGACGGGGGGCCCTACAATGAGCAGTTCTTC.